The 6 T cell receptor beta chains presented below share a single source sample, sequenced in a study of OX40 agonist ivuxolimab in advanced cancers. The method was the immunoSEQ multiplex PCR assay. TCRdb took this table from immuneACCESS and kept in-frame rearrangements with V and J called. Such tables lack part of the clones; where checked against another copy, unresolved V genes explain under half of the gap, and the rest is unexplained. Here the sample has about 130,000 clones; 85% to 95% occur a single time. Together, the top ten hold 0.81% of the sample. This sample comprised CD4+ or CD8+ T cells sorted from blood, obtained in a trial of the OX40 agonist ivuxolimab. Receptor source: an adult with an advanced solid tumor such as melanoma, head and neck, liver or kidney cancer.

The rearrangement joins TRBV10-3 to TRBJ1-6; the match to TRBD1 covers 8 bases. From germline, CDR1 is ENHRY and CDR2 SYGVKD. V dropped 4 bases and J dropped 13; count of bases not matched to a gene: 15. CDR3 size: 16 residues. The DNA of the CDR3 is TGTGCCATCAGTGCCGGACAGGGTGGATTGCTTTCGCCCCTCCACTTT. Translating it yields CAISAGQGGLLSPLHF.

This chain connects TRBV5-1 to TRBJ1-1; possible D gene TRBD1, 5 bases. Germline V CDR1 and CDR2: SGHRS, YFSETQ. The CDR3 length is 16 residues. Trimming removed 4 bases at V and 3 bases at J, with 19 bases between. As DNA, the CDR3 is TGCGCCAGCAGCCCGGAGGGGCCCCGGGCCCACACTGAAGCTTTCTTT. Translated: CASSPEGPRAHTEAFF.

In this sample, this clone turned up a few times. This chain joins TRBV30 and TRBJ2-5; the match to TRBD1 covers 8 bases. The V and J ends lost 6 bases and 4 bases, in that order; junction bases with no gene match: 25. CDR1 is GTSNPN, CDR2 SVGIG, per germline (reference sequence). This CDR3 comprises 19 residues. CDR3 loop: CACIFSTDRVRTRGETQYF. In DNA form, the CDR3 reads TGTGCCTGCATTTTTAGTACGGACAGGGTACGTACCAGGGGAGAGACCCAGTACTTC.

The genes are TRBV19 and TRBJ1-1; tentative D call: TRBD1 (6 bases). Germline V CDR1 and CDR2: LNHDA, SQIVND (reference sequence). This CDR3 is 12 amino acids long. The germline V and J ends were trimmed by 7 bases and 8 bases, with 14 bases remaining between them. This CDR3 reads CASTPGAGEAFF. For the CDR3, the DNA is TGTGCCAGTACCCCAGGGGCTGGGGAAGCTTTCTTT.

The chain recombines TRBV12-1 with TRBJ1-5; the DNA was not compared with TRBD1, the D call given in the table. TRBV12-1 is flagged as a pseudogene. CDR3 length: 14 residues. The CDR3 coding sequence is TGTGCCAGCAGCTTTGAACAGGCCCTCCGGCCCCAGCATTTT. Protein product: CASSFEQALRPQHF.

This clone was counted only a few times. The V and J genes are TRBV28 and TRBJ2-2, with D perhaps TRBD1 or TRBD2 (6 bases each). The CDR3 spans 14 residues. Germline CDR1 and CDR2: MDHEN and SYDVKM. V was pared by 6 bases and J by 5 bases, with 13 bases between. CDR3 nucleotides: TGTGCCAGCAGAGTGGGGGGCGGTACCGGGGAGCTGTTTTTT. Amino acid sequence: CASRVGGGTGELFF.